This T cell receptor (beta chain) was found in a study of PD-1 blockade in classical Hodgkin lymphoma. Overall study results and limits: Patients with a complete response exhibited baseline diversity comparable to newly diagnosed patients.

Clones were read by immunoSEQ multiplex PCR, and TCRdb kept only the in-frame ones, dropping some. The data hold under 80,000 clones, with 70% to 90% observed a single time. A note on this clone: Antigen: not known.

V gave up 6 bases and J gave up 9 bases; unmatched junction bases: 2. Germline V lookup: CDR1 MNHEY, CDR2 SMNVEV (reference sequence). The CDR3 contains 11 residues. As to time point: cycle 4 day 1 (C4D1), after five to seven weeks of nivolumab. Each patient experienced a relapse that followed autologous stem cell transplantation, and brentuximab vedotin exposure varied. This material consisted of peripheral blood mononuclear cells (PBMCs), taken before the fourth cycle of nivolumab. The origin of this receptor is a human donor with classical Hodgkin lymphoma. The chain carries TRBV27 and TRBJ2-3; 8 bases agree with TRBD1. The chain's CDR3 is CASRHRGTQYF. CDR3 nucleotide sequence: TGTGCCAGCAGACACAGGGGGACGCAGTATTTT.